The 5 T cell receptor beta chains given below trace back to one sample, sequenced in a study of T cells in Graves' hyperthyroidism and ophthalmopathy. Amplified TCR beta CDR3 regions derived from RNA transcripts. The HTBI primer set was used in a first-round RT-PCR of the TCR CDR3. TCRdb independently ran MiXCR on the multiplex PCR reads; one entry per CDR3 protein. The sample includes some 770,000 distinct CDR3 sequences, about a sixth of them seen just once. Specimen: blood. Receptors originate from a man aged 18 to 30 with Graves' hyperthyroidism.

This clonotype turned up a few times. This chain joins TRBV18 and TRBJ1-4, with TRBD1 identical over 7 bases. CDR1 KGHSH and CDR2 LQKENI come from the germline V gene. The CDR3 runs 16 residues. The J segment lost 0 bases and the V segment lost 4 bases, leaving 5 bases of the junction unmatched. CDR3 sequence (DNA): TGTGCCAGCTCACGGGGACAGAGTGCAACTAATGAAAAACTGTTTTTT. Translating gives CASSRGQSATNEKLFF.

V is TRBV25-1 and J is TRBJ2-3, with TRBD2 matching over 7 bases. The CDR3 is made up of 14 amino acids. The V gene end was trimmed by 7 bases and the J gene end by 6 bases; junction bases not matched to a gene: 10. Germline V lookup: CDR1 MGHDK, CDR2 SYGVNS. CDR3 nucleotide sequence: TGTGCCAGCAATCAAGCGGGACCCTTGGATACGCAGTATTTT. This gives the protein CASNQAGPLDTQYF.

This clonotype has just a few counts. V is TRBV13 and J is TRBJ1-1, with 10 bases matching TRBD1. Germline V gene sequence: CDR1 PRHDT, CDR2 FYEKMQ (reference sequence). The CDR3 consists of 15 residues. V dropped 2 bases and J dropped 7; count of bases not matched to a gene: 7. The CDR3 here is CASSLRDRGRLEAFF. The CDR3 bases are TGTGCCAGCAGCTTAAGGGACAGGGGCCGCCTTGAAGCTTTCTTT. The full variable domain, with the rest looked up from reference TRBV13 and TRBJ1-1, is AAGVIQSPRHLIKEKRETATLKCYPIPRHDTVYWYQQGPGQDPQFLISFYEKMQSDKGSIPDRFSAQQFSDYHSELNMSSLELGDSALYFCASSLRDRGRLEAFFGQGTRLTVV.

A few counts support this clonotype. Just one base apart from a much larger clone, this may be a read error. The chain employs TRBV2 and TRBJ1-1; D uncertain. Germline V gene lookup returns CDR1 SNHLY and CDR2 FYNNEI. The CDR3 sequence is 13 residues long. The CDR3 DNA reads as TGTGCCAGCAGTGTTTGGGCCAACACTGGAGCTTTCTTT. This translates into CASSVWANTGAFF. Combining the CDR3 with reference TRBV2 and TRBJ1-1 gives the whole variable domain EPEVTQTPSHQVTQMGQEVILRCVPISNHLYFYWYRQILGQKVEFLVSFYNNEISEKSEIFDDQFSVERPDGSNFTLKIRSTKLEDSAMYFCASSVWANTGAFFGQGTRLTVV.

This chain joins TRBV2 and TRBJ2-3; no clear D. Germline V gene data show CDR1 as SNHLY and CDR2 as FYNNEI. The CDR3 has 14 amino acids. The germline V and J ends were trimmed by 6 bases and 2 bases, with 12 bases remaining between them. The CDR3 sequence is CASRGPWSTDTQYF. CDR3 nucleotide sequence: TGTGCCAGCAGGGGTCCGTGGTCCACAGATACGCAGTATTTT.